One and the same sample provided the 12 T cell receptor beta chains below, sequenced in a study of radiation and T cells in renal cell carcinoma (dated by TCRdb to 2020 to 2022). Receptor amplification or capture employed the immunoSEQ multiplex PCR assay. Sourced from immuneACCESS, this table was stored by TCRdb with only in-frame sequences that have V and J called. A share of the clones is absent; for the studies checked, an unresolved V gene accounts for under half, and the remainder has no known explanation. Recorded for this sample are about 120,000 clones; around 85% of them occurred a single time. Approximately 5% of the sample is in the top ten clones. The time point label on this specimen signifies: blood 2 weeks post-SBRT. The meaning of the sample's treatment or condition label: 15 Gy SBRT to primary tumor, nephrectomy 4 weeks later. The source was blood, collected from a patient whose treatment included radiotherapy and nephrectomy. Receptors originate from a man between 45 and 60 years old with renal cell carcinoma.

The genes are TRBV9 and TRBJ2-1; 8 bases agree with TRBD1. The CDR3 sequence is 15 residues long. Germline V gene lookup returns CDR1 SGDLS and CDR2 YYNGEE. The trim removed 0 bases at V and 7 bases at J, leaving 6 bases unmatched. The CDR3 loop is CASSVGGDRSNEQFF. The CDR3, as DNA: TGTGCCAGCAGCGTAGGAGGGGACAGGTCGAATGAGCAGTTCTTC.

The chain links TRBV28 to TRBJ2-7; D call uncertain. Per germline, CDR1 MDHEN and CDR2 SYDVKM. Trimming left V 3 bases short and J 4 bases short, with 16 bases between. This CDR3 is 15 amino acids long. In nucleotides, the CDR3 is TGTGCCAGCAGTTTTTTTGGGATTGGTGTGTACGAGCAGTACTTC. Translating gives CASSFFGIGVYEQYF.

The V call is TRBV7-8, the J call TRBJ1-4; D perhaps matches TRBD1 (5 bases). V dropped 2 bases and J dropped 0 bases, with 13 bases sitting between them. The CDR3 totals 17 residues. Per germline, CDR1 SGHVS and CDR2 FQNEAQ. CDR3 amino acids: CASSLWAGTATNEKLFF. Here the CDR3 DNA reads TGTGCCAGCAGCTTATGGGCAGGGACCGCAACTAATGAAAAACTGTTTTTT.

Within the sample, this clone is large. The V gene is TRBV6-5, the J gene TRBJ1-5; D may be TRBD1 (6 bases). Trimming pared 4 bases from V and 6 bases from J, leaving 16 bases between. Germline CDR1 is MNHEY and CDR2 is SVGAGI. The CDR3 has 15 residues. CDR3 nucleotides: TGTGCCAGCAGTTTATCCGGGGGCGGCGGTCAGCCCCAGCATTTT. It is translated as CASSLSGGGGQPQHF.

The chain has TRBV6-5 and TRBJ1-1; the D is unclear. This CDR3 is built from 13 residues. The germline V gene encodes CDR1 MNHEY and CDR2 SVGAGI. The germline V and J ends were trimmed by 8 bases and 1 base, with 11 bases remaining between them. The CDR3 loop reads CASHPVRNTEAFF. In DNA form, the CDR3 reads TGTGCCAGCCACCCCGTCAGGAACACTGAAGCTTTCTTT.

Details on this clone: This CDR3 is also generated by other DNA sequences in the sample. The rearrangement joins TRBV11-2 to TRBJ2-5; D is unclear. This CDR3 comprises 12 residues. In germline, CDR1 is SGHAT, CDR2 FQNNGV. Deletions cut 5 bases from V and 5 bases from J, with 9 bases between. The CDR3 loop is CASSPRTETQYF. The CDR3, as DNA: TGTGCCAGCAGCCCACGTACCGAGACCCAGTACTTC.

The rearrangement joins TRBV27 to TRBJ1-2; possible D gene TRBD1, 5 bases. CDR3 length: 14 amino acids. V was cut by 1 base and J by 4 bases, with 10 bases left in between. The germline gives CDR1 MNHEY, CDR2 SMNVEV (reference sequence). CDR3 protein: CASSLFGGSYGYTF. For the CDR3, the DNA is TGTGCCAGCAGTTTATTTGGGGGAAGCTATGGCTACACCTTC.

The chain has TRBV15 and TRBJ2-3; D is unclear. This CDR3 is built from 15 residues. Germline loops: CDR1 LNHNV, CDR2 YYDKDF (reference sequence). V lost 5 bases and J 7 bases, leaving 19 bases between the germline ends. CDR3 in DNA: TGTGCCACCAGCCAATCTAACGGGTTTGGGTATACGCAGTATTTT. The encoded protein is CATSQSNGFGYTQYF.

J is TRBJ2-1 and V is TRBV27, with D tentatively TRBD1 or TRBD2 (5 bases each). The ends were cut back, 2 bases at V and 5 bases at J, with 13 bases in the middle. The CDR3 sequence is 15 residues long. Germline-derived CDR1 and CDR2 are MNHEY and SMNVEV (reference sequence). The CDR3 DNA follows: TGTGCCAGCAGTTTAGGGGGACCTCTTGACAATGAGCAGTTCTTC. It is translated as CASSLGGPLDNEQFF.

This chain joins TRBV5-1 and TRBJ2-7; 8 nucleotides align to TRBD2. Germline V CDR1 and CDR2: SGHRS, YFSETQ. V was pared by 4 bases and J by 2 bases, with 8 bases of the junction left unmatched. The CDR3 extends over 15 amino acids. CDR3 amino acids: CASSVDAGGTYEQYF. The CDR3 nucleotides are TGCGCCAGCAGCGTGGATGCGGGAGGTACCTACGAGCAGTACTTC.

CDR3 amino acids: CASSQTGLAGVRSGANVLTF. In nucleotides, the CDR3 is TGCGCCAGCAGCCAAACGGGACTAGCGGGAGTCCGCTCTGGGGCCAACGTCCTGACTTTC. The chain combines TRBV4-1 with TRBJ2-6; 14 nucleotides align to TRBD2. This CDR3 is 20 amino acids long. Germline lookup yields CDR1 MGHRA and CDR2 YSYEKL. Trimming took 2 bases from V and 0 from J; bases not matched to a gene: 6.

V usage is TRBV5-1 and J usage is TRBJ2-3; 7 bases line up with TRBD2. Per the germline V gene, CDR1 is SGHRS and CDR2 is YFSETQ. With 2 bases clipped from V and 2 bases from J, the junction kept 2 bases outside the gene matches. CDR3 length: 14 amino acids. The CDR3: CASSLAGLTDTQYF. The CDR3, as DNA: TGCGCCAGCAGCTTAGCGGGACTCACAGATACGCAGTATTTT.